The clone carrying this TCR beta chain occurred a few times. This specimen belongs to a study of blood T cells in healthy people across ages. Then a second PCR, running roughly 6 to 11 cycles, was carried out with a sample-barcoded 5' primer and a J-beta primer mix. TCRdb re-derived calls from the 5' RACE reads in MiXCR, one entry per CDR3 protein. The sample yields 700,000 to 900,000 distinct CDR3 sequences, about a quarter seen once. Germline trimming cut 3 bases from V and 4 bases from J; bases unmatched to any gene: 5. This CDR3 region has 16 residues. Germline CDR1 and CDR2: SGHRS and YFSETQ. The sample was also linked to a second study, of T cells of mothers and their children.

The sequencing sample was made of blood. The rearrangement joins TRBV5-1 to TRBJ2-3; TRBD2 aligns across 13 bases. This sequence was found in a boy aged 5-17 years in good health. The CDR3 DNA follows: TGCGCCAGCAGCTCAACTAGCGGGGGGGCGTCAGATACGCAGTATTTT. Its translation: CASSSTSGGASDTQYF.